This T cell receptor (beta chain) was found in a study of identical twins. The CDR3 has 15 amino acids. V shed 4 bases and J 4 bases; nucleotides not matched to a gene: 7. From germline, CDR1 is LGHDT and CDR2 YNNKEL (reference sequence). MiXCR, run by TCRdb on the 5' RACE reads, gives a single entry per CDR3 protein. The sample has more than 600,000 distinct CDR3 sequences; 15% to 20% are singletons. Among all donors, each was a healthy Caucasian. The sample was also linked to a second study, of T cells expressing NK-cell markers. From that report: Eight donors were sequenced, seven testing HCMV-seropositive and one testing seronegative.

J is TRBJ2-1 and V is TRBV3-1; 7 bases fit TRBD2. Sequenced sample: PBMCs. This receptor was obtained from a woman aged 18-30 years in good health. This CDR3 is CASSPFGRGYNEQFF. The DNA for the CDR3 is TGTGCCAGCAGCCCCTTTGGGCGGGGGTACAATGAGCAGTTCTTC.